The T cell receptor beta chain described here comes from a study of T-cell memory formation after mild COVID-19 (TCRdb year 2021). For the wider study: TCR sequence clusters from the two donors were found to be largely donor specific. In a couple of donors, T-cell clones that expanded and contracted after mild COVID-19 were tracked by sequencing TCRalpha and TCRbeta repertoires over time. The cohort was made up of two young adult volunteers, one female and one male, who were previously healthy.

V lost 3 bases and J lost 1 base, and the count of bases not matched to a germline gene is 4. From the germline V gene, CDR1 is SGHRS and CDR2 is YFSETQ. From its cysteine to its phenylalanine, the CDR3 spans 16 amino acids. Only the CDR3 part of the read is kept: 48 bases, read in frame from the first base. Sequencing was carried out with an Illumina NovaSeq 6000. TCRalpha and TCRbeta cDNA libraries were built by 5'RACE with constant-segment primers, adding sample barcodes and unique molecular identifiers. RNA was extracted from every sample with Trizol reagent. Amplification of the libraries took two PCR steps, and the second step added a second sample barcode plus Illumina TruSeq adapters. Sequencing of libraries was performed on an Illumina NovaSeq with 2 x 150 bp paired-end reads. The authors processed their data as follows. Demultiplexing of reads and collapsing into UMI-guided consensus sequences were performed with migec v1.2.7. With mixcr v2.1.11, UMI consensuses were aligned to TRA and TRB V and J templates and assembled into clonotypes. A clonotype was counted as expanded or contracted only when both edgeR and NoisET called the clonotype significant, with the noise models trained on biological replicates. For edgeR calls, the cutoffs were a false discovery rate-adjusted p below 0.01 and a log2 fold-change threshold of 1. As an exploratory analysis of dynamics, PCA with hierarchical clustering was applied to max-normalized trajectories of the 1000 most abundant clonotypes. Separately sequenced CD4+ and CD8+ repertoires were used to assign the CD4 or CD8 phenotype of responding clones. The public reads were quality trimmed at Q25 with fastp and then assembled into clones with MiXCR by TCRdb, keeping productive beta chains. When rows share a CDR3 protein, they turn into one entry using the most common DNA and genes. The V and J calls reflect TCRdb's pipeline rather than the authors' work. Counted in this sample were almost 550,000 distinct CDR3 sequences; around 21% of them appeared once. Of the sample, roughly an eighth falls within the top ten clones.

PBMCs were isolated by Ficoll-Paque density gradient centrifugation. As for this clonotype: Its antigen is still unknown. Base qualities are not at hand, and no much larger clone is one base apart.

Overall study results and their limits: Some responding clones were found in pre-infection memory, which suggests that pre-existing cross-reactive memory T cells took part in the SARS-CoV-2 response. SARS-CoV-2 specificity was not confirmed for the second-wave clones peaking on day 37. Contracting CD4+ clones were located mainly in the CM and EM memory subsets, whereas CD8+ clones were found to be enriched in EMRA. Clones contracting from day 15 to 85 had balanced CD4/CD8 phenotypes, while a second wave expanding from day 15 to 37 was biased towards CD4+. Only a couple of mild cases were covered in the study, and larger cohorts including severe cases with pre-infection samples were considered necessary.

This chain is built from TRBV5-1 and TRBJ2-5; 12 nucleotides in the junction match TRBD1. This TCR derives from an adult woman who had mild COVID-19 (a few samples of this study predate the infection). The sample titles of this study are shuffled in the database, so cell type and time point are left out; the donor was told from shared clones. Material for sequencing was PBMCs or a T cell subset sorted from them (not recorded which). The CDR3 sequence is CASSSGTGGPQETQYF. The DNA sequence follows: TGCGCCAGCAGCTCAGGGACAGGGGGCCCCCAAGAGACCCAGTACTTC.